The 12 T cell receptor beta chains presented below share a single source sample, sequenced in a study of T cells in Graves' hyperthyroidism and ophthalmopathy. Researchers took RNA transcripts and amplified the TCR beta CDR3 regions from them. HTBI primers were used for first-round RT-PCR of the TCR CDR3. TCRdb passed the multiplex PCR reads through MiXCR, listing each CDR3 protein once. The sample lists more than 550,000 distinct CDR3 sequences, over 40% occurring once. Specimen: peripheral blood or thyroid tissue (not recorded which). These receptors were collected from an adult man with Graves' disease, either hyperthyroidism or ophthalmopathy (not recorded which).

This clonotype turned up a few times. The chain joins TRBV2 to TRBJ2-5; D may match TRBD1 or TRBD2 (7 bases each). CDR3 size: 14 residues. Trimming removed 0 bases from V and 6 bases from J, with 11 bases in between. Germline CDR1 SNHLY, CDR2 FYNNEI. The CDR3 spells CASSEAQGGKTQYF. The CDR3 nucleotides are TGTGCCAGCAGTGAAGCGCAGGGGGGGAAGACCCAGTACTTC.

Of note for this clonotype: Sequence at one end of the junction differs from germline and may be a read error. This rearrangement joins TRBV15 to TRBJ1-4; no firm D call. There are 17 residues in the CDR3. Germline V gene lookup returns CDR1 LNHNV and CDR2 YYDKDF (reference sequence). CDR3: CATSRVEDVWANEKLLF. The CDR3 coding sequence is TGTGCCACCAGCAGAGTAGAAGACGTTTGGGCGAATGAAAAACTGCTTTTT.

The V and J genes are TRBV29-1 and TRBJ2-7; perhaps TRBD2 as D (6 bases). Trimming removed 2 bases from V and 2 bases from J, with 13 bases in between. CDR3 size: 14 residues. Germline values: CDR1 SQVTM, CDR2 ANQGSEA. The CDR3 DNA sequence: TGCAGCGTTGAAAAAGGGAGGAATCCCTACGAGCAGTACTTC. Protein product: CSVEKGRNPYEQYF.

This clonotype was seen just once. The chain joins TRBV19 to TRBJ1-2; D may be TRBD1 (5 bases). CDR1 is LNHDA and CDR2 is SQIVND in the germline V gene (reference sequence). The germline V and J ends were trimmed by 7 bases and 7 bases, with 19 bases remaining between them. The CDR3 is 14 amino acids. CDR3 nucleotides: TGTGCCAGTACCCTAACGGAGGGGCGGGGTGGCTACACCTTC. Protein sequence: CASTLTEGRGGYTF. The full variable domain, completed using reference TRBV19 and TRBJ1-2, is DGGITQSPKYLFRKEGQNVTLSCEQNLNHDAMYWYRQDPGQGLRLIYYSQIVNDFQKGDIAEGYSVSREKKESFPLTVTSAQKNPTAFYLCASTLTEGRGGYTFGSGTRLTVV.

The chain uses TRBV6-6 and TRBJ2-5; D unclear. This CDR3 has 15 residues. Trimming took 6 bases from V and 2 from J, leaving 16 bases between them. CDR1 is MNHNY and CDR2 is SVGAGI in the germline V gene (reference sequence). The CDR3 is CASSPKTRTQETQYF. In DNA, the CDR3 is TGTGCCAGCAGCCCAAAGACAAGAACTCAAGAGACCCAGTACTTC.

Of note for this clonotype: An end of the junction differs from the germline gene, which may be a read error. The chain is built from TRBV7-7 and TRBJ1-4; D possibly corresponds to TRBD1 (6 bases). This CDR3 region has 16 residues. From germline, CDR1 is SSHAT and CDR2 FNYEAQ (reference sequence). The CDR3 reads CASSPWTAATNEKLFF. CDR3 DNA sequence: TGTGCTAGCAGCCCCTGGACAGCCGCAACTAATGAAAAACTGTTTTTT.

This clonotype has at least ten counts. The chain carries TRBV7-9 and TRBJ1-4, with D tentatively TRBD1 (5 bases). V was cut by 8 bases and J by 3 bases, with 13 bases left in between. This CDR3 has 14 amino acids. Germline V gene data show CDR1 as SEHNR and CDR2 as FQNEAQ (reference sequence). CDR3 region: CASAVARANEKLFF. CDR3 coding DNA: TGTGCCAGCGCGGTCGCCAGGGCTAATGAAAAACTGTTTTTT.

This clonotype was picked up a small number of times. The chain has TRBV6-6 and TRBJ2-2; perhaps TRBD2 as D (5 bases). V lost 6 bases, J lost 5 bases, and 10 bases lay in between. The CDR3 loop spans 13 amino acids. The germline V gene has CDR1 MNHNY and CDR2 SVGAGI (reference sequence). The CDR3 DNA reads TGTGCCAGCAGGACGGACTGGACCGGGGAGCTGTTTTTT. Translating it yields CASRTDWTGELFF.

This clonotype was seen ten or more times. The V call is TRBV7-2, the J call TRBJ1-2, with 8 bases lining up with TRBD1. V dropped 7 bases and J dropped 6; count of bases not matched to a gene: 13. The CDR3 contains 15 residues. Germline CDR1 SGHTA, CDR2 FQGNSA. CDR3 DNA sequence: TGTGCCAGCACCCACCGCCCAGGGGGCGGACATGGCTACACCTTC. This sequence encodes CASTHRPGGGHGYTF.

This chain connects TRBV7-9 to TRBJ2-7, with TRBD2 as a possible D gene (7 bases). V shed 2 bases and J shed 5 bases, with 28 bases lying between them. CDR3 size: 19 residues. CDR1 and CDR2 from the germline V gene are SEHNR and FQNEAQ (reference sequence). CDR3 in DNA: TGTGCCAGCAGCTTATCGTCCTCAAGGGGGGGGGGCTGGTCCCACGAGCAGTACTTC. It specifies CASSLSSSRGGGWSHEQYF.

This clonotype appeared many times. The V gene is TRBV29-1, the J gene TRBJ1-1; TRBD1 agrees at 7 bases. V was clipped by 3 bases and J by 4 bases; unmatched bases: 11. Germline loops: CDR1 SQVTM, CDR2 ANQGSEA. The length of the CDR3 is 15 residues. CDR3 DNA: TGCAGCGTTGACGGTGAAGGGGGCGGGGGCACTGAAGCTTTCTTT. It specifies CSVDGEGGGGTEAFF.

The rearrangement uses TRBV7-2 and TRBJ1-5; a weak D match, TRBD1 (6 bases). CDR3 length: 14 residues. The V end was cut by 0 bases, the J end by 7 bases, with 10 bases between. CDR1 is SGHTA and CDR2 is FQGNSA in the germline V gene. The CDR3 DNA follows: TGTGCCAGCAGCTTAGCCAGGGGTCAGCAGCCCCAGCATTTT. Residues: CASSLARGQQPQHF.